The source of this TCR beta chain is a study of T cell repertoires in cytomegalovirus infection. The wider study: As its CMV epitopes, the study selected recently identified HLA-C-restricted and well-studied HLA-B-restricted targets.

The sample holds a few counts of this clonotype. Antigen unknown. TCRdb re-analysed the reads in MiXCR, keeping a single row per CDR3 protein. The data hold a few hundred thousand distinct CDR3 sequences, with about 39% observed a single time. The sequence was obtained from a human donor in good health (CMV status not recorded). Some clones in this sample may be carry-over from other donors' samples. The material was cultured PBMCs, obtained from culture after CMV antigen stimulation.

The CDR3 protein is CASSPGGLAGGRNEQFF. The CDR3 DNA follows: TGTGCCAGCAGTCCAGGGGGACTAGCGGGAGGCCGGAATGAGCAGTTCTTC. V is TRBV6-2 or TRBV6-3 and J is TRBJ2-1, with 15 bases that match TRBD2. V was pared by 5 bases and J by 7 bases, with 9 bases of the junction left unmatched. Germline-derived CDR1 and CDR2 are MNHEY and SVGEGT. This CDR3 is 17 amino acids long.